The 9 T cell receptor beta chains below come from one sample, sequenced in a study of CD8+ T cells in alopecia areata. Treatment noted: oral pan-JAK inhibitor, 5-10 mg twice daily. RNA was extracted and reverse transcribed into cDNA as the sequencing template. Some clones are missing from TCRdb's copy, which holds only in-frame ones; the method was immunoSEQ multiplex PCR. The sample holds roughly 230,000 clones; approximately 45% are singletons and the top ten take roughly 2.6%. The sequencing here drew on CD4+ T cells sorted from blood, taken around week 37, from a patient treated with tofacitinib. These receptors were taken from a human donor with alopecia areata.

The V call is TRBV7-2, the J call TRBJ1-3, with unresolved D. The CDR3 runs to 15 residues. V lost 3 bases to trimming and J lost 8 bases, with 17 bases between them. Per the germline V gene, CDR1 is SGHTA and CDR2 is FQGNSA. The CDR3 coding sequence is TGTGCCAGCAGCTTTGCACACCTGCCGGCGGACACCATATATTTT. It codes for CASSFAHLPADTIYF.

This clone was seen just once. The rearrangement links TRBV27 to TRBJ2-5; D gene unclear. CDR1 is MNHEY and CDR2 is SMNVEV in the germline V gene (reference sequence). V dropped 3 bases and J dropped 7 bases, with 9 bases sitting between them. The CDR3 length is 12 residues. Here the CDR3 reads CASSFLGGTQYF. CDR3 nucleotides: TGTGCCAGCAGTTTTTTGGGCGGGACCCAGTACTTC.

The chain links TRBV15 to TRBJ2-1, with D possibly TRBD2 on 7 matching bases. Germline V gene sequence: CDR1 LNHNV, CDR2 YYDKDF (reference sequence). CDR3 length equals 16 residues. The germline V and J ends were trimmed by 0 bases and 2 bases, with 11 bases remaining between them. Here the CDR3 DNA reads TGTGCCACCAGCAGAGATGGGAGGGGGACCTACAATGAGCAGTTCTTC. Residues: CATSRDGRGTYNEQFF. The entire variable domain, with the rest obtained from reference TRBV15 and TRBJ2-1, is as follows: DAMVIQNPRYQVTQFGKPVTLSCSQTLNHNVMYWYQQKSSQAPKLLFHYYDKDFNNEADTPDNFQSRRPNTSFCFLDIRSPGLGDTAMYLCATSRDGRGTYNEQFFGPGTRLTVL.

J is TRBJ2-1 and V is TRBV15; TRBD1 is a possible D gene (7 bases). The CDR3 loop spans 17 amino acids. V was pared by 5 bases and J by 0 bases, with 17 bases between. CDR1 and CDR2 (germline): LNHNV, YYDKDF (reference sequence). The CDR3: CATSVTGAGSSYNEQFF. The CDR3 nucleotides read TGTGCCACCAGCGTTACAGGGGCGGGAAGCTCCTACAATGAGCAGTTCTTC.

This chain links TRBV7-9 with TRBJ2-1, with 11 bases aligning to TRBD2. CDR3 length: 14 amino acids. V dropped 6 bases and J dropped 10; count of bases not matched to a gene: 8. Germline V gives CDR1 SEHNR, CDR2 FQNEAQ (reference sequence). The CDR3 region has the DNA TGTGCCAGCAGAGAAGGACTAGCGGGTGCGGAGCAGTTCTTC. Its protein product is CASREGLAGAEQFF.

V is TRBV2 and J is TRBJ1-2, with TRBD1 matching over 8 bases. Germline CDR1 and CDR2: SNHLY and FYNNEI. There are 14 residues in the CDR3. V shed 8 bases, J shed 7 bases, and the junction held 12 bases outside the gene matches. The CDR3 protein is CASQAGGEPRGYTF. In DNA form, the CDR3 reads TGTGCCAGCCAGGCAGGGGGCGAGCCTCGTGGCTACACCTTC.

The chain has TRBV28 and TRBJ2-7; tentative D call: TRBD1 (6 bases). There are 14 residues in the CDR3. V gave up 3 bases and J gave up 3 bases, with 12 bases separating them. The germline CDR1 and CDR2 sequences are MDHEN and SYDVKM. The CDR3 nucleotides are TGTGCCAGCAGTTTGGAAACAGGGTACTACGAGCAGTACTTC. Its protein product is CASSLETGYYEQYF.

The rearrangement joins TRBV7-2 to TRBJ2-7; 7 bases fit TRBD1. After removal of 5 bases from V and 1 base from J, the junction contained 2 bases not matched to a gene. The CDR3 spans 13 residues. Germline CDR1 reads SGHTA; CDR2 reads FQGNSA. The CDR3 DNA sequence: TGTGCCAGCAGCACGGGACAGTCCTACGAGCAGTACTTC. Translated: CASSTGQSYEQYF.

V gene TRBV5-1 combines with J gene TRBJ1-1; no clear D gene. Germline-derived CDR1 and CDR2 are SGHRS and YFSETQ. Trimming cost V 5 bases and J 1 base, with 6 bases left between them. CDR3 length equals 12 residues. The CDR3 here is CASSRGNTEAFF. The DNA for the CDR3 is TGCGCCAGCAGTCGGGGGAACACTGAAGCTTTCTTT.